Presented here are 9 T cell receptor beta chains from one specimen sequenced in a study of cytomegalovirus exposure and HLA in healthy donors. PCR amplification relied on 60 Vbeta primers (plus 13 Jbeta primers). The method was immunoSEQ multiplex PCR; TCRdb's version includes in-frame clones alone and lacks a portion of them. The sample lists over 85,000 clones; roughly 76% were seen once. The sequencing input was PBMCs. The receptor set was obtained from a middle-aged man in good health and CMV-seronegative.

The chain carries TRBV19 and TRBJ2-7; D perhaps matches TRBD2 (5 bases). V was shortened by 4 bases and J by 6 bases, with 10 bases between the two germline ends. Germline values: CDR1 LNHDA, CDR2 SQIVND (reference sequence). This CDR3 has 12 amino acids. The CDR3 nucleotides read TGTGCCAGTAGTACGGCGGGTACCGAGCAGTACTTC. Its protein product is CASSTAGTEQYF.

This chain uses TRBV30 with TRBJ1-5; TRBD1 matches at 7 bases. The CDR3 totals 14 residues. CDR1 is GTSNPN and CDR2 is SVGIG in the germline V gene (reference sequence). Trimming took 2 bases from V and 4 from J; bases not matched to a gene: 5. CDR3: CAWSTGQLNQPQHF. In nucleotides, the CDR3 is TGTGCCTGGAGTACGGGACAGTTGAATCAGCCCCAGCATTTT.

V usage is TRBV11-2 and J usage is TRBJ1-2; TRBD1 is a possible D gene (5 bases). Germline V lookup: CDR1 SGHAT, CDR2 FQNNGV. The V end was cut by 0 bases, the J end by 4 bases, with 18 bases between. The CDR3 covers 17 residues. The CDR3 here is CASSLEAGWEVGYGYTF. The DNA for the CDR3 is TGTGCCAGCAGCTTAGAGGCAGGGTGGGAAGTGGGCTATGGCTACACCTTC.

This chain uses TRBV7-2 with TRBJ1-3; D ambiguous. The CDR3 totals 17 residues. Trimming left V 3 bases short and J 3 bases short, with 18 bases between. Germline V lookup: CDR1 SGHTA, CDR2 FQGNSA. For the CDR3, the DNA is TGTGCCAGCAGCTTCCAGGCCCAGGTGGGGAGTGGAAACACCATATATTTT. Translating gives CASSFQAQVGSGNTIYF.

This rearrangement joins TRBV18 to TRBJ2-7; D possibly corresponds to TRBD2 (5 bases). The CDR3 sequence is 17 residues long. The germline V gene has CDR1 KGHSH and CDR2 LQKENI. V lost 2 bases and J 5 bases, leaving 22 bases between the germline ends. The CDR3 DNA follows: TGTGCCAGCTCACCAGGGATGAGTGGGAGTTATACGGACGAGCAGTACTTC. It translates to CASSPGMSGSYTDEQYF.

This chain links TRBV18 with TRBJ1-4, with TRBD1 matching 9 bases. Per the germline V gene, CDR1 is KGHSH and CDR2 is LQKENI. Trimming cost V 4 bases and J 7 bases; bases outside gene matches: 13. CDR3 length: 17 amino acids. CDR3 sequence: CASSLPNRGHVIEKLFF. In DNA, the CDR3 is TGTGCCAGCTCACTACCGAACAGGGGGCATGTTATTGAAAAACTGTTTTTT.

The chain links TRBV9 to TRBJ2-2; TRBD1 agrees at 9 bases. V dropped 3 bases and J dropped 5; count of bases not matched to a gene: 11. CDR1 SGDLS and CDR2 YYNGEE come from the germline V gene. The CDR3 is made up of 17 amino acids. The CDR3 DNA reads as TGTGCCAGCAGCGGCCTACAGGGGGCGATGTCTACCGGGGAGCTGTTTTTT. It specifies CASSGLQGAMSTGELFF. Drawing the rest from reference TRBV9 and TRBJ2-2, the complete variable domain is DSGVTQTPKHLITATGQRVTLRCSPRSGDLSVYWYQQSLDQGLQFLIQYYNGEERAKGNILERFSAQQFPDLHSELNLSSLELGDSALYFCASSGLQGAMSTGELFFGEGSRLTVL.

J is TRBJ1-1 and V is TRBV18; D remains ambiguous. The CDR3 is 13 amino acids. With 5 bases removed from V and 2 bases from J, the gap between germline ends came to 9 bases. Germline CDR1 KGHSH, CDR2 LQKENI. The CDR3 sequence is CASSVQSNTEAFF. The CDR3 coding sequence is TGTGCCAGCTCAGTACAGTCAAACACTGAAGCTTTCTTT.

The V call is TRBV19, the J call TRBJ2-2; D ambiguous. The length of the CDR3 is 14 residues. The germline gives CDR1 LNHDA, CDR2 SQIVND (reference sequence). The ends were cut back, 7 bases at V and 0 bases at J, with 9 bases in the middle. CDR3 loop: CASKSSPNTGELFF. Here the CDR3 DNA reads TGTGCCAGTAAGTCCAGTCCGAACACCGGGGAGCTGTTTTTT.